A selection of T cell receptor beta chains follows, all from one sample in a study of cytomegalovirus exposure and HLA in healthy donors. Profiling relied on immunoSEQ multiplex PCR, and the TCRdb table lists in-frame clones only, not all of them. The repertoire has roughly 170,000 clones, 80% of them found once; the top ten carry 6.5% to 8.5%. The sample comprised PBMCs. The receptor set was obtained from a man aged 25 to 40 in good health and CMV-seropositive. Each CDR3 is given without its conserved first and last residue. D genes are given only for firm matches. Part of the rows lack a size; the others show once, few, many or a class for expanded clones.

j_call d_call clone_size v_call cdr3_aa
TRBJ2-2 - - TRBV6-6 ASQGSTGELF
TRBJ2-3 - few TRBV5-1 ASSLGNTGFNTDTQY
TRBJ1-2 TRBD1 - TRBV10-2 ASDPGQGYGYT
TRBJ2-2 TRBD1 - TRBV10-1 ASSDDRATGELF
TRBJ2-1 - - TRBV7-9 ASSLALSPHEQF
TRBJ1-2 - - TRBV4-2 ASSQEARNYGYT
TRBJ2-7 TRBD2 - TRBV5-6 ASSVLGRASYEQY
TRBJ1-2 - - TRBV7-2 ASSLAQGGEGYT
TRBJ2-3 TRBD2 few TRBV5-1 ASSRGASWTSAITDTQY
TRBJ1-2 - once TRBV25-1 ASSDQRGNYGYT
TRBJ2-7 - few TRBV19 LGAPDEQY
TRBJ2-3 TRBD2 - TRBV2 ASSEGPGRGTDTQY
TRBJ1-1 - - TRBV19 ASSIDARTIEAF
TRBJ2-7 TRBD2 few TRBV7-9 ASSRLSGTYEQY
TRBJ2-7 - once TRBV11-2 ASSTLTGSYEQY
TRBJ2-7 TRBD2 few TRBV7-9 ASSPTRGRQYYEQY
TRBJ1-5 - - TRBV5-5 ASSLGAGGQPQH
TRBJ2-7 TRBD1 - TRBV27 ASSLRTGVSYEQY
TRBJ2-3 TRBD2 once TRBV6-4 ASRATSGGSTDTQY
TRBJ2-7 - once TRBV15 ATSRSHSNSYEQY
TRBJ2-3 TRBD1 - TRBV30 AWSAEPGQVTSTDTQY
TRBJ1-4 - - TRBV7-9 ASGQSYEKLF
TRBJ2-5 - - TRBV9 ATSRQEQETQY
TRBJ1-1 - few TRBV6-5 ASAQGSTEAF
TRBJ1-1 - - TRBV5-1 ASSREGGETEAF
TRBJ2-5 TRBD2 - TRBV7-2 ASSLGGRAGETQY
TRBJ2-2 - - TRBV2 ASSWTANTGELF
TRBJ1-3 TRBD1 - TRBV6-1 ASSLDRGGGNTIY
TRBJ1-5 - - TRBV19 ASTRGQHSNQPQH
TRBJ2-7 TRBD2 - TRBV5-4 ASSFAGGPGEQY
TRBJ1-1 - few TRBV19 ASSISGTLMNTEAF
TRBJ2-3 TRBD1 - TRBV29-1 SVEDRTGLTDTQY
TRBJ1-5 - - TRBV2 ASSEALHYYSNQPQH
TRBJ2-3 - - TRBV6-5 ASSPSEGYTDTQY
TRBJ2-1 TRBD2 - TRBV7-9 ASSPKTSGVYNEQF
TRBJ2-1 - - TRBV5-6 ASSLKRGGDEQF
TRBJ2-4 - - TRBV7-6 ASSNGRDIQY